Sequencing of this T cell receptor (beta chain) was carried out in a study of B cell selection in AIRE deficiency. Trimming left V 5 bases short and J 8 bases short, with 10 bases between. Germline V gives CDR1 LNHDA, CDR2 SQIVND (reference sequence). The CDR3 is 12 amino acids. Clones were sequenced by immunoSEQ multiplex PCR, and TCRdb holds only the in-frame ones, with some missing. The sample has over 20,000 clones, roughly 90% seen once; the top ten hold 1.1%. Regulatory T cells were sorted as CD4+CD25hiCD127low/negative cells. The clonotype was recovered from a human donor in good health. The sequencing sample was made of CD4+CD25+ Tregs sorted from PBMCs. This chain uses TRBV19 with TRBJ2-4; TRBD2 might be the D (6 bases). CDR3 amino acids: CASSPASDIQYF. The CDR3 nucleotides read TGTGCCAGTAGTCCAGCTAGCGACATTCAGTACTTC.